This TCR beta chain derives from a study of CXCR3-negative and CXCR3-positive naive CD8 T cells. Study outcomes and limitations: CXCR3-positive naive cells carried more hydrophobic TRB CDR3s than CXCR3-negative naive cells did.

Each TRB cDNA library was prepared by 5' RACE (with UMI labels). After re-calling the 5' RACE reads, TCRdb lists one entry per CDR3 protein, DNA absent. The sample table includes fewer than 90,000 distinct CDR3 sequences. The CDR3 is made up of 12 amino acids. About this clonotype: Its target is not known.

The TCR comes from a human donor in good health. Some clones in this sample may be carry-over from other donors' samples. The chain uses TRBV12-3 or TRBV12-4 and TRBJ1-1; absent DNA, TCRdb's TRBD1 call cannot be checked. The specimen was naive CXCR3+ CD8+ T cells from blood. Subset: CD45RO-CCR7+CD27+CD95- naive CD8+ T cells expressing CXCR3 (TNR3+). CDR3: CASWAGNTEAFF.